The source of this T cell receptor (beta chain) is a study of PD-L1 blockade in urothelial cancer. Each PCR reaction had synthetic TCR analog templates spiked into it. Clones were read by immunoSEQ multiplex PCR, and TCRdb kept only the in-frame ones, dropping some. This sample has fewer than 130,000 clones, with about 85% found just once. The CDR3 length is 16 residues. Germline loops: CDR1 SGHTA, CDR2 FQGNSA. J gave up 1 base and V 5 bases, and 9 bases lay outside the gene matches. The clonotype was recovered from a man in his fifties with urothelial cancer. The source was PBMCs, collected around atezolizumab (anti-PD-L1) treatment. This chain joins TRBV7-2 and TRBJ2-5, with 8 positions matching TRBD1. The CDR3, as DNA: TGTGCCAGCAGCAGTGGACAGGGATTGTTCCAAGAGACCCAGTACTTC. This gives the protein CASSSGQGLFQETQYF.